These 9 T cell receptor beta chains were all obtained from the same sample, sequenced in a study of shared clonotypes between healthy human individuals. TCRdb's copy holds only in-frame clones and misses some; the assay was immunoSEQ multiplex PCR. The sample shows 2 million to 2.5 million clones, approximately 96% of them seen only once. The sequencing sample was made of naive CD4+ T cells sorted from blood. The subset was: CD45RA+ positively selected. Receptors were obtained from a man aged 18 to 29 in good health.

This rearrangement joins TRBV4-1 to TRBJ1-2; 12 nucleotides align to TRBD1. This CDR3 comprises 18 residues. With V trimmed by 3 bases and J by 1 base, 9 bases remained unmatched. Germline CDR1 MGHRA, CDR2 YSYEKL. CDR3: CASSQGTGGTSINYGYTF. CDR3 DNA: TGCGCCAGCAGCCAGGGGACAGGGGGCACGTCCATTAACTATGGCTACACCTTC.

This clone is a singleton in its sample. The gene calls are TRBV29-1 and TRBJ2-3, with 10 bases lining up with TRBD2. Trimming at V came to 7 bases and at J to 3 bases, leaving 10 bases not matched to a gene. The CDR3 runs to 15 residues. CDR1 and CDR2 (germline): SQVTM, ANQGSEA. Here the CDR3 reads CSAKSGTSETDTQYF. The CDR3 DNA sequence: TGCAGCGCCAAGTCCGGGACTAGCGAGACAGATACGCAGTATTTT.

On this clone: This CDR3 is also generated by other DNA sequences in the sample. The V call is TRBV6-5, the J call TRBJ2-6; D is possibly TRBD1 (5 bases). CDR1 is MNHEY and CDR2 is SVGAGI in the germline V gene. The ends were cut back, 0 bases at V and 2 bases at J, with 5 bases in the middle. The CDR3 is 15 amino acids. CDR3: CASSYSGAGANVLTF. DNA for the CDR3: TGTGCCAGCAGTTACTCAGGGGCTGGGGCCAACGTCCTGACTTTC.

DNA for the CDR3: TGTGCCAGCAGCTCGGACAGGCCAGAGGAAAAACTGTTTTTT. This codes for CASSSDRPEEKLFF. The rearrangement joins TRBV7-9 to TRBJ1-4; 7 positions match TRBD1. This CDR3 has 14 residues. Germline-derived CDR1 and CDR2 are SEHNR and FQNEAQ (reference sequence). Trimming at V came to 4 bases and at J to 8 bases, leaving 7 bases not matched to a gene.

With respect to this clone: The same CDR3 can be traced to other DNA sequences in this sample. This sequence joins TRBV5-1 and TRBJ1-2, with D unresolved. The V end was cut by 2 bases, the J end by 0 bases, with 8 bases between. From germline, CDR1 is SGHRS and CDR2 YFSETQ. The CDR3 totals 14 residues. CDR3 coding DNA: TGCGCCAGCAGCTTCGGCGGTACTAACTATGGCTACACCTTC. As protein: CASSFGGTNYGYTF.

The chain's CDR3 is CASSSTDRDTQYF. The DNA of the CDR3 is TGTGCCAGCAGCTCGACGGACAGGGATACGCAGTATTTT. The chain has TRBV7-9 and TRBJ2-3, with 7 positions matching TRBD1. The CDR3 has 13 amino acids. CDR1 and CDR2 from the germline V gene are SEHNR and FQNEAQ (reference sequence). Unmatched junction bases numbered 4, after V lost 4 bases and J lost 6 bases.

The rearrangement links TRBV7-2 to TRBJ1-3; D perhaps matches TRBD1 (5 bases). The V gene lost 1 base and the J gene lost 1 base, with 8 bases spanning the gap. The CDR3 spans 15 residues. From germline, CDR1 is SGHTA and CDR2 FQGNSA. DNA for the CDR3: TGTGCCAGCAGCTTAGACCAGGGATCTGGAAACACCATATATTTT. It is translated as CASSLDQGSGNTIYF.

The V gene is TRBV19, the J gene TRBJ2-5, with D tentatively TRBD1 (5 bases). Germline CDR1 LNHDA, CDR2 SQIVND (reference sequence). V was shortened by 10 bases and J by 5 bases, with 23 bases between the two germline ends. CDR3 size: 15 residues. CDR3 DNA: TGTGCCACCACGATCCACCGACGACAGAGGGAGACCCAGTACTTC. It is translated as CATTIHRRQRETQYF.

For this clone: Other DNA sequences in this sample translate to the same CDR3. The J gene is TRBJ2-1, the V gene TRBV5-6; D possibly corresponds to TRBD2 (5 bases). The CDR3 totals 15 residues. Germline V CDR1 and CDR2: SGHDT, YYEEEE. V lost 0 bases and J lost 0, with 7 bases in between. The chain's CDR3 is CASSLAGSSYNEQFF. CDR3 DNA sequence: TGTGCCAGCAGCTTGGCTGGGAGCTCCTACAATGAGCAGTTCTTC.